A selection of T cell receptor beta chains follows, all from one sample in a study of shared clonotypes between healthy human individuals. Some clones are missing from TCRdb's copy, which holds only in-frame ones; the method was immunoSEQ multiplex PCR. The sample holds roughly 1,500,000 clones; approximately 98.5% are singletons and the top ten take about 0.35%. The material sequenced was naive CD4+ T cells sorted from blood. Receptors were obtained from a man aged 30-40 years in good health. Each CDR3 is given with its conserved first and last residue. The D gene is left open where the match is weak. Clone size is not always given. Where it is, it says once, few, many or a class for expanded clones.

CASSLPGAYNEQFF TGTGCCAGCAGCTTACCGGGAGCTTACAATGAGCAGTTCTTC . TRBJ2-1 . TRBV7-3
CASSLTGGTDTQYF TGTGCCAGCAGCTTAACGGGTGGCACAGATACGCAGTATTTT . TRBJ2-3 once TRBV7-7
CAWSLNPLRGRNQPQHF TGTGCCTGGAGCCTTAACCCTCTCCGGGGCCGCAATCAGCCCCAGCATTTT . TRBJ1-5 . TRBV30
CASRLGLAGTYEQYF TGTGCCAGCAGACTCGGACTAGCGGGTACCTACGAGCAGTACTTC TRBD2 TRBJ2-7 . TRBV5-5
CASSEQGSNYGYTF TGTGCCAGCAGTGAACAGGGATCAAACTATGGCTACACCTTC . TRBJ1-2 once TRBV2
CASSLVQGAGEQYF TGTGCCAGCAGCTTAGTACAGGGGGCAGGCGAGCAGTACTTC TRBD1 TRBJ2-7 . TRBV7-6
CASSLGWEAHEQYF TGCGCCAGCAGCTTGGGGTGGGAGGCCCACGAGCAGTACTTC . TRBJ2-7 . TRBV5-1
CASSLAWETQETQYF TGTGCCAGCAGCTTGGCCTGGGAGACCCAAGAGACCCAGTACTTC . TRBJ2-5 . TRBV5-4
CASSPSVGTQYF TGCGCCAGCAGCCCGTCCGTGGGTACGCAGTATTTT . TRBJ2-3 . TRBV4-3
CASSSDGTDTQYF TGTGCCAGCAGTTCCGACGGCACAGATACGCAGTATTTT . TRBJ2-3 . TRBV6-6
CASSLVGGRKDVIAKNIQYF TGCGCCAGCAGCTTGGTTGGTGGCCGAAAAGATGTTATAGCCAAAAACATTCAGTACTTC . TRBJ2-4 . TRBV5-1
CASSEVSGNQPQHF TGTGCCAGCAGTGAGGTTTCGGGCAATCAGCCCCAGCATTTT . TRBJ1-5 . TRBV2
CASSFLAGYNEQFF TGTGCCAGCAGCTTTCTAGCTGGGTACAATGAGCAGTTCTTC . TRBJ2-1 . TRBV7-2
CASSAGTGEGYTF TGTGCCAGCAGCGCAGGGACGGGTGAGGGCTACACCTTC . TRBJ1-2 . TRBV7-8
CASSQNTGKEETQYF TGTGCCAGCTCCCAGAATACAGGGAAGGAAGAGACCCAGTACTTC . TRBJ2-5 . TRBV18
CASSLGVYEQYF TGTGCCAGCAGCTTGGGTGTCTACGAGCAGTACTTC . TRBJ2-7 . TRBV5-6
CASSLKRMSAYEQYF TGTGCCAGCAGCTTGAAGCGGATGTCGGCCTACGAGCAGTACTTC . TRBJ2-7 . TRBV7-2
CSVAPRLGIGIQYF TGCAGCGTTGCCCCTCGCCTGGGGATCGGCATTCAGTACTTC . TRBJ2-4 . TRBV29-1
CASSLVTAQETQYF TGCGCCAGCAGCTTGGTTACAGCCCAAGAGACCCAGTACTTC . TRBJ2-5 . TRBV5-1
CASSQERLGNGDTQYF TGTGCCAGCAGCCAAGAACGGCTCGGGAACGGAGATACGCAGTATTTT . TRBJ2-3 . TRBV14
CASSLFGGDTQYF TGTGCCAGCAGTTTATTTGGGGGGGATACGCAGTATTTT . TRBJ2-3 . TRBV27
CASSPSGQGKDTQYF TGTGCCAGCTCACCAAGCGGACAGGGGAAAGATACGCAGTATTTT TRBD1 TRBJ2-3 . TRBV18
CASSFSGGQVIAKNIQYF TGTGCCAGCAGCTTCTCCGGGGGACAAGTTATAGCCAAAAACATTCAGTACTTC . TRBJ2-4 . TRBV5-6